This T cell receptor beta chain was sequenced during a study of response to subunit inactivated influenza vaccine. Study-wide findings and caveats: With each seasonal influenza vaccination, the authors suggested, few new T cells are recruited.

Concerning this clonotype: Its antigen is unidentified.

The V gene's germline CDR1 is MDHEN and CDR2 SYDVKM. The V gene lost 4 bases and the J gene lost 13 bases, with 21 bases spanning the gap. This CDR3 spans 14 amino acids. TCRdb reprocessed the RT-PCR reads via MiXCR and lists one record per CDR3 protein. The top ten clones hold approximately 10% of a sample with about 570,000 distinct CDR3 sequences, around 10% of them seen once. These data were likewise used in another study, on T cells expressing NK-cell markers. That source adds: 5'RACE template switching with UMIs generated TCR beta cDNA. With respect to HCMV, most of the eight sequenced donors were seropositive, and one was seronegative. These same clonotypes (in several donors) also led the CD3+CD56-NKG2C+ fraction.

The chain couples TRBV28 to TRBJ2-3; weak D call: TRBD2 (6 bases). This sequence was found in a man aged 50 to 60 who received an inactivated influenza vaccine. Sequenced here: PBMCs from blood, sampled on the day of vaccination. The CDR3 DNA reads as TGTGCCAGCAGTTATCAACCGGGCGACGGGAGCGAGTATTTT. Translation gives CASSYQPGDGSEYF.